A single sample is the source of the 24 T cell receptor beta chains below, sequenced in a study of blood T cell repertoires in COVID-19. Sequencing used immunoSEQ multiplex PCR; TCRdb keeps in-frame clones, though not all of them. The sample holds 330,000 or so clones, approximately 91% seen once. The sample comprised PBMCs or T cells enriched from blood (not recorded which). The receptors derive from a woman aged 25 to 39 who had been exposed to COVID-19.

This clone was counted a single time. The rearrangement uses TRBV5-6 and TRBJ1-6; the D is unclear. V lost 0 bases and J lost 5, with 9 bases in between. Germline values: CDR1 SGHDT, CDR2 YYEEEE. The CDR3 is 15 amino acids. The CDR3 sequence is CASSLGAFNNSPLHF. In DNA form, the CDR3 reads TGTGCCAGCAGCTTGGGAGCCTTTAATAATTCACCCCTCCACTTT.

The CDR3 DNA reads as TGTGCCAGCAGCCATGTGGCCGGCGCAGGTATGAACACTGAAGCTTTCTTT. Amino acids: CASSHVAGAGMNTEAFF. The chain carries TRBV3-1 (or the pseudogene TRBV3-2) and TRBJ1-1; D remains unclear. This CDR3 has 17 amino acids. Germline lookup yields CDR1 LGHDT and CDR2 YNNKEL (reference sequence). V lost 3 bases to trimming and J lost 0 bases, with 17 bases between them.

The chain carries TRBV27 and TRBJ2-1, with 13 bases identical to TRBD2. The CDR3 is 15 residues long. The junction had 4 bases not matched to a gene; V was cut back by 6 bases and J by 5 bases. From germline, CDR1 is MNHEY and CDR2 SMNVEV (reference sequence). The CDR3 spells CASRLLAGGHNEQFF. CDR3 coding DNA: TGTGCCAGCAGGTTACTAGCGGGAGGGCACAATGAGCAGTTCTTC.

This chain uses TRBV15 with TRBJ2-7, with a possible D match to TRBD2 (5 bases). Germline V gives CDR1 LNHNV, CDR2 YYDKDF (reference sequence). The CDR3 totals 17 residues. Trimming left V 3 bases short and J 0 bases short, with 18 bases between. CDR3 DNA: TGTGCCACCAGCAGGGCAACCCAGGAGGTGAGCTCCTACGAGCAGTACTTC. It codes for CATSRATQEVSSYEQYF.

The chain couples TRBV5-1 to TRBJ1-1, with 8 bases aligning to TRBD1. The CDR3 covers 14 residues. Losses at the gene ends were 2 bases for V and 3 bases for J; bases not matched to a gene: 3. The V gene's germline CDR1 is SGHRS and CDR2 YFSETQ. The CDR3 DNA reads TGCGCCAGCAGCTTACAGGGGGGCGACACTGAAGCTTTCTTT. This gives the protein CASSLQGGDTEAFF. Full variable domain (rest looked up from reference TRBV5-1 and TRBJ1-1): KAGVTQTPRYLIKTRGQQVTLSCSPISGHRSVSWYQQTPGQGLQFLFEYFSETQRNKGNFPGRFSGRQFSNSRSEMNVSTLELGDSALYLCASSLQGGDTEAFFGQGTRLTVV.

The chain uses TRBV12-3 or TRBV12-4 and TRBJ1-1; D call uncertain. The CDR3 consists of 12 residues. V lost 7 bases and J 4 bases, leaving 10 bases between the germline ends. CDR3 in DNA: TGTGCCAGCACCCCCGGCGGCACTGAAGCTTTCTTT. This sequence encodes CASTPGGTEAFF.

The V and J genes are TRBV28 and TRBJ2-5; the D gene is possibly TRBD1 (5 bases). In germline, CDR1 is MDHEN, CDR2 SYDVKM. Trimming stripped 3 bases from V and 3 bases from J, with 8 bases between. CDR3 length equals 13 residues. The CDR3 DNA sequence: TGTGCCAGCAGTTTCCCAGGGAAAGAGACCCAGTACTTC. It translates to CASSFPGKETQYF.

The chain carries TRBV19 and TRBJ2-3; perhaps TRBD2 as D (5 bases). Germline CDR1 LNHDA, CDR2 SQIVND (reference sequence). This CDR3 has 14 amino acids. Trimming stripped 5 bases from V and 5 bases from J, with 14 bases between. In DNA, the CDR3 is TGTGCCAGTAGTGGCGGGCTACTGGGAGATACGCAGTATTTT. The encoded protein is CASSGGLLGDTQYF. The whole variable domain, remainder taken from reference TRBV19 and TRBJ2-3, is DGGITQSPKYLFRKEGQNVTLSCEQNLNHDAMYWYRQDPGQGLRLIYYSQIVNDFQKGDIAEGYSVSREKKESFPLTVTSAQKNPTAFYLCASSGGLLGDTQYFGPGTRLTVL.

V and J are TRBV27 and TRBJ1-4; D remains unclear. CDR3 length equals 12 residues. CDR1 and CDR2 (germline): MNHEY, SMNVEV (reference sequence). V lost 3 bases to trimming and J lost 12 bases, with 11 bases between them. The CDR3 here is CASSFRRGELFF. Written as DNA, the CDR3 is TGTGCCAGCAGTTTCCGGCGGGGAGAACTGTTTTTT.

This clone appeared once. The rearrangement uses TRBV9 and TRBJ2-5, with TRBD2 as a possible D gene (5 bases). In germline, CDR1 is SGDLS, CDR2 YYNGEE. V was shortened by 3 bases and J by 0 bases, with 9 bases between the two germline ends. The CDR3 runs 14 residues. The CDR3 reads CASSAGADQETQYF. CDR3 in DNA: TGTGCCAGCAGCGCAGGAGCGGACCAAGAGACCCAGTACTTC.

There are a few counts of this clone. The chain is built from TRBV28 and TRBJ2-7; D perhaps matches TRBD1 (6 bases). The CDR3 totals 13 residues. Germline V gene data show CDR1 as MDHEN and CDR2 as SYDVKM. Trimming removed 8 bases from V and 0 bases from J, with 11 bases in between. Here the CDR3 reads CASLRDNSYEQYF. DNA for the CDR3: TGTGCCAGCCTCCGGGACAACTCCTACGAGCAGTACTTC. The whole variable domain, filled in from reference TRBV28 and TRBJ2-7, reads DVKVTQSSRYLVKRTGEKVFLECVQDMDHENMFWYRQDPGLGLRLIYFSYDVKMKEKGDIPEGYSVSREKKERFSLILESASTNQTSMYLCASLRDNSYEQYFGPGTRLTVT.

The CDR3 DNA is TGTGCCAGTGGCCGGGACAGAAACTACGAGCAGTACTTC. Encoded protein: CASGRDRNYEQYF. The chain links TRBV19 to TRBJ2-7; 7 bases fit TRBD1. The germline V gene encodes CDR1 LNHDA and CDR2 SQIVND (reference sequence). The V and J ends lost 8 bases and 3 bases, in that order; junction bases with no gene match: 7. This CDR3 region has 13 residues.

This chain joins TRBV2 and TRBJ1-2, with 12 bases identical to TRBD1. The CDR3 consists of 16 residues. CDR1 and CDR2 (germline): SNHLY, FYNNEI. Germline trimming cut 5 bases from V and 7 bases from J; bases unmatched to any gene: 11. CDR3 region: CASSLPGQGASGGYTF. The DNA of the CDR3 is TGTGCCAGCAGTTTACCGGGACAGGGGGCTTCCGGTGGCTACACCTTC.

V and J are TRBV27 and TRBJ2-7, with TRBD1 identical over 8 bases. This CDR3 has 15 residues. Trimming cost V 5 bases and J 5 bases; bases outside gene matches: 11. Germline CDR1 and CDR2: MNHEY and SMNVEV (reference sequence). The CDR3 loop is CASSPQRTGWNEQYF. For the CDR3, the DNA is TGTGCCAGCAGTCCCCAAAGGACAGGGTGGAACGAGCAGTACTTC.

This clone has only one observation. J is TRBJ2-5 and V is TRBV2; TRBD2 agrees at 10 bases. Germline values: CDR1 SNHLY, CDR2 FYNNEI. The CDR3 is 15 amino acids. J lost 5 bases, V lost 2 bases, and 5 bases had no gene match. The CDR3 nucleotides read TGTGCCAGCAGTGAACTAGCGGGAGTTTCGGAGACCCAGTACTTC. This encodes CASSELAGVSETQYF.

The V call is TRBV7-2, the J call TRBJ1-6; D is perhaps TRBD1 (6 bases). Trimming removed 1 base from V and 10 bases from J, with 11 bases in between. Germline V CDR1 and CDR2: SGHTA, FQGNSA. The CDR3 consists of 14 residues. The CDR3 coding sequence is TGTGCCAGCAGCTTAGTACAGGGTGGGTCACCCCTCCACTTT. This encodes CASSLVQGGSPLHF.

The genes are TRBV9 and TRBJ2-5; D is possibly TRBD1 (5 bases). Germline values: CDR1 SGDLS, CDR2 YYNGEE. This CDR3 has 14 amino acids. V was clipped by 0 bases and J by 1 base, with 7 bases between them. The CDR3 loop reads CASSVGGGQETQYF. CDR3 in DNA: TGTGCCAGCAGCGTAGGGGGCGGCCAAGAGACCCAGTACTTC.

Worth noting for this clone: Other DNA sequences from this sample encode an identical CDR3 as well. The chain uses TRBV18 and TRBJ2-1, with 8 bases fitting TRBD1. The CDR3 contains 15 residues. CDR1 KGHSH and CDR2 LQKENI come from the germline V gene. With 3 bases clipped from V and 4 bases from J, the junction kept 5 bases outside the gene matches. As DNA, the CDR3 is TGTGCCAGCTCACCTCGGACAGGGAGTTACAATGAGCAGTTCTTC. Amino acids: CASSPRTGSYNEQFF.

The V gene is TRBV21-1, the J gene TRBJ1-6; the table's TRBD1 call for D was not verified on the DNA. TRBV21-1 has pseudogene status. The CDR3 is 21 residues long. The DNA for the CDR3 is TGTGCCAGCAGCCCCCCCGGACAGCCAGCTTTGGAAAGCTCCTATAATTCACCCCTCCACTTT. Protein: CASSPPGQPALESSYNSPLHF.

This chain uses TRBV7-9 with TRBJ1-1, with a tentative D call TRBD1 (5 bases). This CDR3 region has 12 residues. V lost 5 bases to trimming and J lost 10 bases, with 14 bases between them. CDR1 SEHNR and CDR2 FQNEAQ come from the germline V gene (reference sequence). In DNA form, the CDR3 reads TGTGCCAGCAGCCACGTGGGGGGTGTAGCTTTCTTT. The encoded protein is CASSHVGGVAFF.

The V call is TRBV30, the J call TRBJ2-2; TRBD1 aligns across 8 bases. The CDR3 loop spans 14 amino acids. Germline CDR1 is GTSNPN and CDR2 is SVGIG (reference sequence). J was trimmed by 2 bases and V by 5 bases; bases with no gene match: 4. CDR3 residues: CAWGTGINTGELFF. The DNA for the CDR3 is TGTGCCTGGGGGACAGGCATAAACACCGGGGAGCTGTTTTTT. The full variable domain, in which reference TRBV30 and TRBJ2-2 provide the parts outside the CDR3, is SQTIHQWPATLVQPVGSPLSLECTVEGTSNPNLYWYRQAAGRGLQLLFYSVGIGQISSEVPQNLSASRPQDRQFILSSKKLLLSDSGFYLCAWGTGINTGELFFGEGSRLTVL.

With respect to this clone: Within the sample, other DNA sequences also encode this same CDR3. The chain recombines TRBV7-3 with TRBJ1-1; D not certain. V was pared by 4 bases and J by 3 bases, with 9 bases between. Germline V gene sequence: CDR1 SGHTA, CDR2 FQGTGA. The length of the CDR3 is 13 residues. CDR3 DNA sequence: TGTGCCAGCAGCTCCCGAGGAGACACTGAAGCTTTCTTT. Translating gives CASSSRGDTEAFF.

The gene calls are TRBV28 and TRBJ1-3; D perhaps matches TRBD1 (6 bases). Germline CDR1 MDHEN, CDR2 SYDVKM. The V end lost 7 bases, the J end lost 0 bases, and 13 bases lay between the germline ends. The CDR3 sequence is 15 residues long. The CDR3 region has the DNA TGTGCCAGCATCCCAGGGGACCTCTCTGGAAACACCATATATTTT. Encoded protein: CASIPGDLSGNTIYF.

With respect to this clone: Other nucleotide sequences from this sample produce the same CDR3. In DNA form, the CDR3 reads TGTGCCAGTAGTATAATATCGTCTAACTATGGCTACACCTTC. It encodes CASSIISSNYGYTF. The chain employs TRBV19 and TRBJ1-2; no firm D call. Per germline, CDR1 LNHDA and CDR2 SQIVND (reference sequence). The CDR3 contains 14 residues. V dropped 2 bases and J dropped 0 bases, with 7 bases sitting between them.